This T cell receptor (beta chain) was captured by sequencing in a study of technical replicates of blood from a handful of donors. Trimming cost V 2 bases and J 5 bases, with 19 bases left between them. CDR3 size: 16 residues. In germline, CDR1 is MNHNS, CDR2 SASEGT. Produced via immunoSEQ multiplex PCR; TCRdb's table is partial and in-frame only. The profile shows 65,000 to 95,000 clones, 80% to 95% of them singletons. This TCR was sampled from a human donor in good health. V and J are TRBV6-1 and TRBJ2-7; D is possibly TRBD2 (6 bases). What was sequenced was T cells isolated from PBMCs. The CDR3 nucleotides are TGTGCCAGCAGTGAAATGATCTTGCGGGACGGCCACGAGCAGTACTTC. The encoded protein is CASSEMILRDGHEQYF.